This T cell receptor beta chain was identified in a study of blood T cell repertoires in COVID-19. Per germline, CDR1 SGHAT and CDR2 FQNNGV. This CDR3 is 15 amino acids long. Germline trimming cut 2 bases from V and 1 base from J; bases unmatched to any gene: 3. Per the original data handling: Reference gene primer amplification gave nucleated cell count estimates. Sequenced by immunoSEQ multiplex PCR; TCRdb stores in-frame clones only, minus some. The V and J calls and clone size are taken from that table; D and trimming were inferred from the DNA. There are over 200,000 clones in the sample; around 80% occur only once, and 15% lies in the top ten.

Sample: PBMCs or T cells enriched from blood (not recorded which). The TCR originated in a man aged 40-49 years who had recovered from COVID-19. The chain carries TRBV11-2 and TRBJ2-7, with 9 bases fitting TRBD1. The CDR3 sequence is CASSLSGTGSYEQYF. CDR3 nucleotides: TGTGCCAGCAGCTTATCCGGGACAGGGTCCTACGAGCAGTACTTC.